This T cell receptor (beta chain) comes out of a study of T cells in localized non-small cell lung cancer. Overall study findings and caveats: Longer survival (overall) was linked to higher T cell density in blood. Because only a single region of the tumor was sequenced, heterogeneity remains possible.

The table lists this clone with a count of one. The target antigen is unknown. Sequencing was performed with immunoSEQ multiplex PCR; in TCRdb, only in-frame clones are kept and a portion is missing. The repertoire consists of around 40,000 clones, with more than 70% occurring once and the leading ten covering 2% to 3%. This CDR3 has 11 residues. Trimming took off 4 bases at V and 13 bases at J, with 14 bases between the two ends. Germline lookup yields CDR1 SQVTM and CDR2 ANQGSEA. This receptor was taken from a female donor at least 60 years old with stage I squamous cell lung carcinoma. The chain uses TRBV29-1 and TRBJ2-1, with D possibly called TRBD1 or TRBD2 (5 bases each). Sequencing was performed on peripheral blood, taken before any cancer treatment. CDR3 sequence: CSVGTGTVQFF. The CDR3 DNA sequence: TGCAGCGTTGGAACCGGGACCGTCCAGTTCTTC.